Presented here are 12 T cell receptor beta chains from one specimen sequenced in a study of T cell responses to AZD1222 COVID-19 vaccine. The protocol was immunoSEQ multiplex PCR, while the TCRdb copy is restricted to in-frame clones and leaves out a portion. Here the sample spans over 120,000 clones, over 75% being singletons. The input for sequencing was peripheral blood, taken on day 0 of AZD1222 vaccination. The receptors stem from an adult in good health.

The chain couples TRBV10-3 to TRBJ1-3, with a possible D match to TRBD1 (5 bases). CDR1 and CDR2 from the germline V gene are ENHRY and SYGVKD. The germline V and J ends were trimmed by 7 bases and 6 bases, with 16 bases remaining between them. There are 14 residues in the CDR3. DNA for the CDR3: TGTGCCATCACGCCGGGGGAGGGCGAAAACACCATATATTTT. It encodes CAITPGEGENTIYF.

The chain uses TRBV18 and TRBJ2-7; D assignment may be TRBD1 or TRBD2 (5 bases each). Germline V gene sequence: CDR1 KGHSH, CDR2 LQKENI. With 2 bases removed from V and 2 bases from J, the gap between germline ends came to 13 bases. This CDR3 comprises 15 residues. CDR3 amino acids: CASSPGDGPPYEQYF. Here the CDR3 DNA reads TGTGCCAGCTCACCAGGGGACGGACCCCCCTACGAGCAGTACTTC.

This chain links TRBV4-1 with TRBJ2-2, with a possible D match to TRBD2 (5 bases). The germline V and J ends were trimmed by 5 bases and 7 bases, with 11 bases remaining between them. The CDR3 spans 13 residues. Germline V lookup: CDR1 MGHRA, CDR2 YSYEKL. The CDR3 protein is CASSMRTVGELFF. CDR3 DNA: TGCGCCAGCAGCATGCGGACTGTCGGGGAGCTGTTTTTT.

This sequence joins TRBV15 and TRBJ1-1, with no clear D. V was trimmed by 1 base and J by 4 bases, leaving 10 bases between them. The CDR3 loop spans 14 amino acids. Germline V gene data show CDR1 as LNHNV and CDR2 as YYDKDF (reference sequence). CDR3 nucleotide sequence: TGTGCCACCAGCAGAGGAGGAGAGTTCACTGAAGCTTTCTTT. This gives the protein CATSRGGEFTEAFF.

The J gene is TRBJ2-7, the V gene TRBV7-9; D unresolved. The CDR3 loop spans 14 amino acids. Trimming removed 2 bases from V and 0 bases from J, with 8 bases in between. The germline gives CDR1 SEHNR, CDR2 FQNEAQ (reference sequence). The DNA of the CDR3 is TGTGCCAGCAGCTTAAAGGGTACCTCCTACGAGCAGTACTTC. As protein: CASSLKGTSYEQYF.

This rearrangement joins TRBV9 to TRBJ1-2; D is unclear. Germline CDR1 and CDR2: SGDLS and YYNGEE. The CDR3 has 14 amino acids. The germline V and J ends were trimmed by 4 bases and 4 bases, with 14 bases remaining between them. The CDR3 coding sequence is TGTGCCAGCAGCTTCGAGGGAGGGTCCTATGGCTACACCTTC. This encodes CASSFEGGSYGYTF.

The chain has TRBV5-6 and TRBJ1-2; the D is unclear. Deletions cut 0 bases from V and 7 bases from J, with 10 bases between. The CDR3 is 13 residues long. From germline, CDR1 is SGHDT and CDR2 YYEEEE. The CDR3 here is CASSLGTLGGYTF. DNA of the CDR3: TGTGCCAGCAGCTTGGGGACCCTCGGTGGCTACACCTTC.

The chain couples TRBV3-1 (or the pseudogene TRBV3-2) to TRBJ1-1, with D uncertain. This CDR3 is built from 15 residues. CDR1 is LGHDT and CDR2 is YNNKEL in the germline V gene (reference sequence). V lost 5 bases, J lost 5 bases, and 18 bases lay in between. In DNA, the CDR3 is TGTGCCAGCAGCACGCCCGGTGGCGGGCTTACTGAAGCTTTCTTT. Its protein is CASSTPGGGLTEAFF.

The CDR3 DNA follows: TGTGCCAGTAGGGGAAGGGTGGGCGATGAGCAGTTCTTC. It encodes CASRGRVGDEQFF. The chain couples TRBV19 to TRBJ2-1, with D uncertain. The germline V gene encodes CDR1 LNHDA and CDR2 SQIVND (reference sequence). V was cut by 6 bases and J by 8 bases, with 14 bases left in between. The CDR3 sequence is 13 residues long.

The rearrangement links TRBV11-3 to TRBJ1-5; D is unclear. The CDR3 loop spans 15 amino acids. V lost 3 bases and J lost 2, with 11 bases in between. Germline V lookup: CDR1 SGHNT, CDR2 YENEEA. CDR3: CASSFRGIGNQPQHF. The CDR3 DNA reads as TGTGCCAGCAGCTTCAGAGGGATAGGCAATCAGCCCCAGCATTTT.

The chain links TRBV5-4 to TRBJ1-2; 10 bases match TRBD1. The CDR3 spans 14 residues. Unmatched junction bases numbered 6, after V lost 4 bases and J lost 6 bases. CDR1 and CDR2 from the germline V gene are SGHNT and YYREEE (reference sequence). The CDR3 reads CASSPGQGVNGYTF. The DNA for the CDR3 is TGTGCCAGCAGCCCTGGACAGGGGGTGAATGGCTACACCTTC.

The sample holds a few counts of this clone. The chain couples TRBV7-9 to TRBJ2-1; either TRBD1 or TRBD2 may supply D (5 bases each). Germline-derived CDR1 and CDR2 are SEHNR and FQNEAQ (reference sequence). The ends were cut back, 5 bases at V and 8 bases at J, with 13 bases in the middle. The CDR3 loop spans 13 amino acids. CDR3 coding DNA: TGTGCCAGCAGCCCGAGGGGCAGCGATGAGCAGTTCTTC. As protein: CASSPRGSDEQFF.